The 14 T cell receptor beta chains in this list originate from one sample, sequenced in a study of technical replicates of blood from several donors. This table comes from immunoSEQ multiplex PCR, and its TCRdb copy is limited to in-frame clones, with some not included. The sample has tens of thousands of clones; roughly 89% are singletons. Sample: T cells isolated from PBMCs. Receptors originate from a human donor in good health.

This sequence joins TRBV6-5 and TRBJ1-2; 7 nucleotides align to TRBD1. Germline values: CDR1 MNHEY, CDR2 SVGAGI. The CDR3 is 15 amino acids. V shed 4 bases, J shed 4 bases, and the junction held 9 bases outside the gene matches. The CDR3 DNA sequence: TGTGCCAGCAGTTCTTCCCTCGGGACAGTCTATGGCTACACCTTC. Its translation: CASSSSLGTVYGYTF.

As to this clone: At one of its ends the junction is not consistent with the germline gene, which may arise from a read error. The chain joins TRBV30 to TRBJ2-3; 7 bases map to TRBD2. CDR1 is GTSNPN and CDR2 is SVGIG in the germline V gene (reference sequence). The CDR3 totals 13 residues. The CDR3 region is CTWGRLLADTQYF. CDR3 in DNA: TGTACCTGGGGCCGATTACTAGCGGATACGCAGTATTTT.

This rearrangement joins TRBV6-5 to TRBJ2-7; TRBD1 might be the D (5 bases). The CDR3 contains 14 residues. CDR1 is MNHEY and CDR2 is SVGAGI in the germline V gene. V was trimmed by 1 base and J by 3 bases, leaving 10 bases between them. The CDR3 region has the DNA TGTGCCAGCAGTTACTTAGGGGCTGGCTACGAGCAGTACTTC. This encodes CASSYLGAGYEQYF.

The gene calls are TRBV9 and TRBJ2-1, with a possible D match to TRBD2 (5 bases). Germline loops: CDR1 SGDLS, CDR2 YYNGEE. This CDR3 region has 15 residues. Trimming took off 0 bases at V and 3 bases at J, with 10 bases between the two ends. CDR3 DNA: TGTGCCAGCAGCGTAGAGGTGGGAGACTACAATGAGCAGTTCTTC. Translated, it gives CASSVEVGDYNEQFF.

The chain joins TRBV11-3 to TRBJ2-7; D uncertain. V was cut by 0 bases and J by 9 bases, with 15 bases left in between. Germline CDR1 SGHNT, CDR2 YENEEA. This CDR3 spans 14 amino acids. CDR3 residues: CASSLDLRRGSQYF. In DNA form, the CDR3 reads TGTGCCAGCAGCTTAGATCTGCGGCGTGGATCGCAGTACTTC.

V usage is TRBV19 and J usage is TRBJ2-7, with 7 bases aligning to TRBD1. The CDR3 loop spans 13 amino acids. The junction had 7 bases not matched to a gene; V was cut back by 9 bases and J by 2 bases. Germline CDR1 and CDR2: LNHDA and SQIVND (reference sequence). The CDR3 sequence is CASRQGLPYEQYF. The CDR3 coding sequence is TGTGCCAGCCGACAGGGTTTACCCTACGAGCAGTACTTC.

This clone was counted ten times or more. The DNA for the CDR3 is TGTGCCAGCAGCCCAGGGGGGATCGGCTACACCTTC. Translated: CASSPGGIGYTF. The V call is TRBV7-9, the J call TRBJ1-2, with TRBD1 matching 7 bases. Germline values: CDR1 SEHNR, CDR2 FQNEAQ (reference sequence). The CDR3 is 12 residues long. The J segment lost 8 bases and the V segment lost 5 bases, leaving 5 bases of the junction unmatched.

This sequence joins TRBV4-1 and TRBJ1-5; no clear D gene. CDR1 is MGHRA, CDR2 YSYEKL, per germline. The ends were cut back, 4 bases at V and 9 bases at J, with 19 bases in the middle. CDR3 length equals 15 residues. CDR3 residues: CASSLKPLIRGPQHF. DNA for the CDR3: TGCGCCAGCAGCCTTAAACCACTAATCCGGGGGCCCCAGCATTTT.

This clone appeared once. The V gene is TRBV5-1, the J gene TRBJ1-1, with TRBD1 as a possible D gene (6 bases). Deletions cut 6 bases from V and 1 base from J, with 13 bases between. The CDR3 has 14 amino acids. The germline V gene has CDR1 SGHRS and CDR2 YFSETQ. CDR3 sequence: CASTLGGRNTEAFF. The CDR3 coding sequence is TGCGCCAGCACCCTAGGGGGACGGAACACTGAAGCTTTCTTT.

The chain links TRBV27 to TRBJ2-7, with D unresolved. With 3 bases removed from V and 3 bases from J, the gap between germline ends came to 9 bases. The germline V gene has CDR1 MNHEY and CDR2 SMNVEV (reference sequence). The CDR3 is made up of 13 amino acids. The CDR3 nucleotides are TGTGCCAGCAGTTTTAGTCCCCACTACGAGCAGTACTTC. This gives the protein CASSFSPHYEQYF.

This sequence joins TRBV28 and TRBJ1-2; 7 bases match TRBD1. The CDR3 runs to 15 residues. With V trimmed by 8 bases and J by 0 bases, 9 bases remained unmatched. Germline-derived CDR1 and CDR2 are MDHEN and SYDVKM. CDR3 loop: CASEGQVGANYGYTF. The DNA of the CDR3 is TGTGCCAGCGAAGGACAGGTGGGGGCTAACTATGGCTACACCTTC.

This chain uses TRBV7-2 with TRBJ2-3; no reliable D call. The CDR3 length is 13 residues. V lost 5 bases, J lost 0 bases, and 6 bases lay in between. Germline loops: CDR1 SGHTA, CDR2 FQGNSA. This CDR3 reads CASSLPSTDTQYF. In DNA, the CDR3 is TGTGCCAGCAGCCTCCCTAGCACAGATACGCAGTATTTT.

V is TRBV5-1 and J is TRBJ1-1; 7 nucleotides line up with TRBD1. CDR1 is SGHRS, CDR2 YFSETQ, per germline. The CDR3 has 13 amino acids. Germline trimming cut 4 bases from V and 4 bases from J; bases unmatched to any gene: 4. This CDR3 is CASSENRGTEAFF. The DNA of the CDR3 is TGCGCCAGCAGCGAAAACAGGGGCACTGAAGCTTTCTTT.

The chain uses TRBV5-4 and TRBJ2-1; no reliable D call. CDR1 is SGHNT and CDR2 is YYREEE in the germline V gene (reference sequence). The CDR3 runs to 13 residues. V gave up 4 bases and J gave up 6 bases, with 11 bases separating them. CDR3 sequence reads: CASSDPRSNEQFF. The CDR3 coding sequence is TGTGCCAGCAGCGATCCTAGGAGCAATGAGCAGTTCTTC.